This TCR beta chain was sequenced for a study of T cell repertoires in cytomegalovirus infection. TCRdb re-called the reads through MiXCR, storing one row per CDR3 protein. The top ten hold 10% of the sample, which has around 440,000 distinct CDR3 sequences, roughly 10% seen once. This clonotype was counted many times. The clonotype was recovered from a human donor in good health (CMV status not recorded). Some clones in this sample may be carry-over from other donors' samples. Sequencing used PBMCs.

In DNA form, the CDR3 reads TGTGCCAGCGCTTGGGATGCCGGGGAGCTGTTTTTT. Its translation is CASAWDAGELFF. This chain connects TRBV12-3 or TRBV12-4 to TRBJ2-2; no definite D call. The CDR3 is 12 residues long. Trimming shortened V by 8 bases and J by 6 bases, and 10 bases separated the two germline ends.